This T cell receptor beta chain originates from a study of blood T cell repertoires in COVID-19 (dated by TCRdb to 2018 to 2020). Concerning the study at large: Collaborator samples came from the United States, Italy and Spain and covered acute and convalescent phases of COVID-19. Samples were obtained from the ongoing ImmuneRACE study (first 160 participants) and from over 1,000 subjects provided by 6 global collaborators. Nearly every sample came with metadata listing a de-identified subject ID, COVID-19 status, age in years and sex. The material from the prospective study consisted of cDNA or gDNA derived from T cells, B-cell-depleted T cells, or PBMCs. Subjects who had been exposed to COVID-19, were actively infected with it, or had recovered from it provided the deeply sampled blood TCRbeta repertoires that made up the dataset. HLA class I and class II types, where available, came from metadata supplied by the sample provider rather than from assay-based typing. The repertoires were released in a freely available public database meant as a resource for research on the immune response to SARS-CoV-2.

The collaborating institutions used their own protocols to collect whole blood in K2EDTA tubes. For TCRbeta analysis, collaborators shipped samples in one of three forms: frozen whole blood, isolated PBMCs, or DNA extracted from either of those sample types. This clone came up once. Its specific antigen is unknown. No base-level quality is on record; no much larger clone is a single base apart. Study-wide conclusions, independent of this receptor: The amount of clinical and demographic metadata varied by source and participant and was provided uncurated.

Trimming costs V 2 bases and J 1 base, and their ends lie 6 bases apart. CDR1 is given as KGHSH and CDR2 as LQKENI, both from the germline V gene. The CDR3 sequence holds 13 residues, the cysteine and phenylalanine included. Left in the record is the CDR3 DNA by itself, 39 bases read in frame from the first base. TCRbeta CDR3 regions were amplified from genomic DNA using the immunoSEQ Assay, a bias-controlled multiplex PCR. The published analysis was carried out like this. Within the assay, amplification of reference gene primers was used to estimate how many nucleated cells each sample contained. To quantify the absolute abundance of each unique TCRbeta CDR3 rearrangement, sequence reads were collapsed and filtered. For each sample, productive Simpson clonality was calculated as the square root of Simpson's diversity index across productive rearrangements. TCRdb carries this immuneACCESS record with in-frame sequences only. Its versions omit some clonotypes, under half of them owing to an unresolved V gene in the studies checked, with the rest unexplained. V and J calls plus clone size are reproduced from that table; the DNA served to infer D and trimming. This sample holds some 130,000 clones; roughly two thirds were observed only once. Together, the top ten hold 1.5% to 2% of the sample.

Recombination linked TRBV18 to TRBJ2-7; no D gene is confidently identified. The sequencing input was peripheral blood. This clonotype originated in a woman aged 70 to 79 with acute or convalescent COVID-19. The DNA sequence is as follows: TGTGCCAGCTCACCAAGCCTGTCCTACGAGCAGTACTTC. Translated, this is CASSPSLSYEQYF.